These 17 T cell receptor beta chains were all obtained from the same sample, sequenced in a study of shared clonotypes between healthy human individuals. This table comes from immunoSEQ multiplex PCR, and its TCRdb copy is limited to in-frame clones, with some not included. The table includes approximately 2.5 million clones, around nine tenths detected once. The sample taken for sequencing was naive CD4+ T cells sorted from blood. Subset noted: CD45RA+ positively selected. These receptors were collected from a man aged 18 to 29 in good health.

This clone appeared once. V and J are TRBV7-2 and TRBJ1-1; D is possibly TRBD1 (6 bases). V shed 1 base and J shed 5 bases, with 14 bases lying between them. Germline CDR1 SGHTA, CDR2 FQGNSA. This CDR3 has 15 amino acids. This CDR3 is CASSLDRARGTEAFF. Here the CDR3 DNA reads TGTGCCAGCAGCTTAGACAGGGCGAGGGGTACTGAAGCTTTCTTT.

Comments on this clone: Other nucleotide sequences from this sample produce the same CDR3. V and J are TRBV2 and TRBJ1-4; the match to TRBD1 covers 7 bases. J gave up 5 bases and V 3 bases, and 3 bases lay outside the gene matches. The CDR3 has 14 residues. Germline V gene sequence: CDR1 SNHLY, CDR2 FYNNEI. CDR3 DNA: TGTGCCAGCAGTGAGCAGGGGGGGAATGAAAAACTGTTTTTT. It yields the protein CASSEQGGNEKLFF.

The chain is built from TRBV4-2 and TRBJ2-2; tentatively, D is TRBD1 or TRBD2 (5 bases each). The CDR3 contains 20 residues. The V and J ends lost 0 bases and 0 bases respectively, with 20 bases between them. CDR1 LGHNA and CDR2 YNFKEQ come from the germline V gene. CDR3 amino acids: CASSQEGDRQLFTNTGELFF. CDR3 bases: TGTGCCAGCAGCCAAGAGGGGGATCGACAGTTGTTTACGAACACCGGGGAGCTGTTTTTT.

The rearrangement joins TRBV28 to TRBJ2-5, with TRBD2 as a possible D gene (5 bases). The V end lost 2 bases, the J end lost 5 bases, and 15 bases lay between the germline ends. Germline values: CDR1 MDHEN, CDR2 SYDVKM. CDR3 size: 15 residues. The CDR3 bases are TGTGCCAGCAGTTTAACCGGAGGTCGAAGGGAGACCCAGTACTTC. Residues: CASSLTGGRRETQYF. The full variable domain, its missing parts supplied by reference TRBV28 and TRBJ2-5, is DVKVTQSSRYLVKRTGEKVFLECVQDMDHENMFWYRQDPGLGLRLIYFSYDVKMKEKGDIPEGYSVSREKKERFSLILESASTNQTSMYLCASSLTGGRRETQYFGPGTRLLVL.

The V gene is TRBV5-6, the J gene TRBJ2-3; no reliable D call. V lost 0 bases, J lost 0 bases, and 11 bases lay in between. The CDR3 contains 16 residues. Germline lookup yields CDR1 SGHDT and CDR2 YYEEEE. The CDR3: CASSLAGRASTDTQYF. CDR3 nucleotides: TGTGCCAGCAGCTTGGCCGGCAGAGCTAGCACAGATACGCAGTATTTT.

This clone was seen just once. The CDR3 DNA is TGTGCCTGGACCTACCAAGAGACCCAGTACTTC. Protein: CAWTYQETQYF. V and J are TRBV30 and TRBJ2-5; D is unclear. This CDR3 spans 11 amino acids. CDR1 and CDR2 (germline): GTSNPN, SVGIG (reference sequence). V dropped 4 bases and J dropped 0 bases, with 3 bases sitting between them.

The gene calls are TRBV28 and TRBJ1-2; possibly TRBD1 for D (6 bases). The CDR3 runs 17 residues. V lost 3 bases to trimming and J lost 0 bases, with 17 bases between them. Germline assignment: CDR1 MDHEN and CDR2 SYDVKM. The CDR3 loop reads CASSLGGATGTNYGYTF. Written as DNA, the CDR3 is TGTGCCAGCAGTTTGGGGGGCGCGACGGGTACTAACTATGGCTACACCTTC.

A word on this clone: A read error may account for a junction end that differs from germline. The rearrangement uses TRBV7-7 and TRBJ2-2; TRBD2 matches 13 bases. There are 14 residues in the CDR3. Per germline, CDR1 SSHAT and CDR2 FNYEAQ (reference sequence). This CDR3 is CASRLAGGTGELFF. CDR3 sequence (DNA): TGTGCTAGCAGACTAGCGGGAGGAACCGGGGAGCTGTTTTTT.

This chain joins TRBV7-2 and TRBJ1-2, with unresolved D. CDR3 length equals 17 residues. Trimming took off 5 bases at V and 1 base at J, with 20 bases between the two ends. Germline lookup yields CDR1 SGHTA and CDR2 FQGNSA. CDR3 nucleotide sequence: TGTGCCAGCAGCCTAACGTTTTCTGGGTCGGGTAACTATGGCTACACCTTC. Protein: CASSLTFSGSGNYGYTF.

The V gene is TRBV30, the J gene TRBJ1-1; D perhaps matches TRBD1 (6 bases). The CDR3 consists of 14 residues. In germline, CDR1 is GTSNPN, CDR2 SVGIG (reference sequence). V was shortened by 3 bases and J by 6 bases, with 17 bases between the two germline ends. The CDR3 coding sequence is TGTGCCTGGAGGTTCGGCGGGGGGCGGGCTGAAGCTTTCTTT. This codes for CAWRFGGGRAEAFF. Together with reference TRBV30 and TRBJ1-1, the CDR3 gives the full variable domain: SQTIHQWPATLVQPVGSPLSLECTVEGTSNPNLYWYRQAAGRGLQLLFYSVGIGQISSEVPQNLSASRPQDRQFILSSKKLLLSDSGFYLCAWRFGGGRAEAFFGQGTRLTVV.

The gene calls are TRBV5-1 and TRBJ2-3; D might be TRBD2 (5 bases). CDR3 length equals 14 residues. Trimming removed 0 bases from V and 6 bases from J, with 11 bases in between. The germline V gene has CDR1 SGHRS and CDR2 YFSETQ. The CDR3 loop is CASSLAILVDTQYF. CDR3 nucleotide sequence: TGCGCCAGCAGCTTGGCTATACTAGTGGATACGCAGTATTTT.

V and J are TRBV6-5 and TRBJ1-1; possibly TRBD1 for D (6 bases). Germline-derived CDR1 and CDR2 are MNHEY and SVGAGI. V lost 0 bases, J lost 4 bases, and 9 bases lay in between. This CDR3 spans 14 amino acids. CDR3 protein: CASSYSGQVTEAFF. The CDR3 bases are TGTGCCAGCAGTTACTCGGGACAAGTCACTGAAGCTTTCTTT.

This chain joins TRBV5-1 and TRBJ2-3; 8 bases are a match to TRBD2. The length of the CDR3 is 17 residues. V shed 3 bases and J 2 bases; nucleotides not matched to a gene: 11. Germline lookup yields CDR1 SGHRS and CDR2 YFSETQ. The CDR3 sequence: CASSWRSSGPDTDTQYF. The CDR3 nucleotides are TGCGCCAGCAGCTGGCGGTCTAGCGGGCCTGACACAGATACGCAGTATTTT.

The rearrangement links TRBV11-2 to TRBJ2-7; maybe TRBD2 (5 bases). Trimming stripped 2 bases from V and 2 bases from J, with 13 bases between. Per germline, CDR1 SGHAT and CDR2 FQNNGV. CDR3 size: 15 residues. The CDR3 loop reads CASSLRGGEPYEQYF. The CDR3 nucleotides read TGTGCCAGCAGCTTAAGAGGAGGTGAACCCTACGAGCAGTACTTC. The variable domain in full, completed from reference TRBV11-2 and TRBJ2-7, reads EAGVAQSPRYKIIEKRQSVAFWCNPISGHATLYWYQQILGQGPKLLIQFQNNGVVDDSQLPKDRFSAERLKGVDSTLKIQPAKLEDSAVYLCASSLRGGEPYEQYFGPGTRLTVT.

This chain links TRBV30 with TRBJ1-3; the match to TRBD1 covers 7 bases. The CDR3 sequence is 14 residues long. Germline CDR1 is GTSNPN and CDR2 is SVGIG (reference sequence). Trimming took 5 bases from V and 4 from J; bases not matched to a gene: 8. The CDR3 loop is CAWFSGGRGNTIYF. CDR3 DNA: TGTGCCTGGTTCTCAGGGGGAAGAGGAAACACCATATATTTT.

This chain links TRBV7-3 with TRBJ1-1; tentative D call: TRBD1 (5 bases). CDR3 length: 15 residues. Per the germline V gene, CDR1 is SGHTA and CDR2 is FQGTGA. The V and J ends lost 0 bases and 4 bases respectively, with 12 bases between them. The CDR3 protein is CASSLTAGLGTEAFF. The CDR3, as DNA: TGTGCCAGCAGCTTAACAGCAGGGCTGGGCACTGAAGCTTTCTTT.

The CDR3 reads CASSVTTNTGELFF. DNA of the CDR3: TGTGCCAGCAGCGTGACAACGAACACCGGGGAGCTGTTTTTT. The V call is TRBV5-4, the J call TRBJ2-2; no reliable D call. The CDR3 is 14 amino acids. CDR1 and CDR2 from the germline V gene are SGHNT and YYREEE (reference sequence). V was pared by 4 bases and J by 0 bases, with 7 bases between.